These T cell receptor beta chains were read from a single sample in a study of T cell repertoires and Cas9 in healthy adults. Sequencing was performed with immunoSEQ multiplex PCR; in TCRdb, only in-frame clones are kept and a portion is missing. The sample yields tens of thousands of clones, under 95% seen once. The sequencing sample was made of CD4+ effector T cells (CD127+, CD25-, CD137-, CD154-) from PBMCs; culture status not recorded. The receptors shown here come from a human donor in good health. CDR3s include the opening cysteine and the closing phenylalanine or tryptophan. The order of the fields is J gene, clone size, D gene, V gene, CDR3 protein, CDR3 DNA. A D gene is named only where the DNA matches it firmly. The listing skips clone size in some rows; elsewhere it reads once, few, many or a size class.

>TRBJ2-7|few|-|TRBV19
CASRKSDVGSYEQYF
TGTGCCAGTAGGAAATCAGATGTCGGCTCCTACGAGCAGTACTTC
>TRBJ1-1|-|TRBD1|TRBV19
CASSPRTGSEAFF
TGTGCCAGTAGTCCCCGGACAGGGTCTGAAGCTTTCTTT
>TRBJ1-2|-|-|TRBV25-1
CASSEDYGYTF
TGTGCCAGCAGTGAAGACTATGGCTACACCTTC
>TRBJ2-1|-|-|TRBV20-1
CSASSGNEQFF
TGCAGTGCTAGCTCCGGGAATGAGCAGTTCTTC
>TRBJ2-2|-|-|TRBV14
CASSQRDWYTGELFF
TGTGCCAGCAGCCAGAGGGACTGGTACACCGGGGAGCTGTTTTTT
>TRBJ1-3|-|-|TRBV10-3
CAISRTGTPGNTIYF
TGTGCCATCAGCCGAACCGGGACACCCGGAAACACCATATATTTT
>TRBJ2-1|-|-|TRBV6-6
CASSPSSAASQFF
TGTGCCAGCAGTCCCTCTAGCGCGGCATCCCAGTTCTTC
>TRBJ1-1|-|TRBD1|TRBV2
CASRLRTGDTEAFF
TGTGCCAGCAGACTTAGGACAGGGGACACTGAAGCTTTCTTT
>TRBJ2-3|-|-|TRBV5-1
CASSFGGSTDTQYF
TGCGCCAGCAGCTTTGGGGGGAGCACAGATACGCAGTATTTT
>TRBJ1-4|-|-|TRBV5-6
CASSKDATNEKLFF
TGTGCCAGCAGCAAAGATGCAACTAATGAAAAACTGTTTTTT
>TRBJ1-4|few|-|TRBV4-3
CASSPGWRNEKLFF
TGCGCCAGCAGCCCGGGTTGGAGAAATGAAAAACTGTTTTTT
>TRBJ1-1|-|-|TRBV28
CASVPFPGEATEAFF
TGTGCCAGCGTACCTTTCCCAGGGGAGGCCACTGAAGCTTTCTTT
>TRBJ2-2|-|-|TRBV6-4
CASSEVGGRNTGELFF
TGTGCCAGCAGTGAGGTCGGAGGAAGGAACACCGGGGAGCTGTTTTTT
>TRBJ1-6|-|-|TRBV9
CASSEGLSYNSPLHF
TGTGCCAGCAGCGAGGGGCTCTCCTATAATTCACCCCTCCACTTT
>TRBJ1-1|-|TRBD1|TRBV7-6
CASSPETGYENTEAFF
TGTGCCAGCAGCCCCGAGACAGGGTACGAGAACACTGAAGCTTTCTTT
>TRBJ2-5|-|TRBD2|TRBV4-2
CASSQELAGGGGETQYF
TGTGCCAGCAGCCAAGAACTAGCGGGAGGGGGGGGAGAGACCCAGTACTTC
>TRBJ2-5|-|-|TRBV6-6
CASSYPTGYQETQYF
TGTGCCAGCAGTTACCCAACAGGATACCAAGAGACCCAGTACTTC
>TRBJ2-3|-|TRBD2|TRBV7-6
CASSLPASGVLLTDTQYF
TGTGCCAGCAGCCTACCCGCTAGCGGGGTCCTTCTCACAGATACGCAGTATTTT
>TRBJ2-6|-|TRBD2|TRBV5-1
CASRATSGRVNVLTF
TGCGCCAGCAGGGCGACTAGCGGGAGGGTCAACGTCCTGACTTTC
>TRBJ1-1|-|-|TRBV27
CASSRTDWGTEAFF
TGTGCCAGCAGCCGGACAGACTGGGGGACTGAAGCTTTCTTT
>TRBJ2-5|-|TRBD1|TRBV4-1
CASSHQGQRYQETQYF
TGCGCCAGCAGCCACCAGGGACAGCGGTACCAAGAGACCCAGTACTTC
>TRBJ2-7|-|-|TRBV7-6
CASSQTDYRRAAEQYF
TGTGCCAGCAGCCAGACGGACTACAGGCGGGCGGCCGAGCAGTACTTC
>TRBJ1-2|-|-|TRBV5-4
CASSLEPIYYGYTF
TGTGCCAGCAGCTTGGAACCGATATACTATGGCTACACCTTC
>TRBJ1-1|-|-|TRBV10-3
CAISPTTRTPEAFF
TGTGCCATCAGTCCAACGACACGGACACCTGAAGCTTTCTTT
>TRBJ2-1|-|TRBD2|TRBV15
CATSRELATYNEQFF
TGTGCCACCAGCAGGGAACTAGCGACTTACAATGAGCAGTTCTTC
>TRBJ2-7|-|-|TRBV7-3
CASSSGLPPDEQYF
TGTGCCAGCAGCTCGGGACTCCCCCCAGACGAGCAGTACTTC
>TRBJ1-1|-|-|TRBV20-1
CSASGNTEAFF
TGCAGTGCTAGCGGGAACACTGAAGCTTTCTTT
>TRBJ2-5|-|-|TRBV5-1
CASSFTLQETQYF
TGCGCCAGCAGCTTTACCCTCCAAGAGACCCAGTACTTC
>TRBJ2-3|-|-|TRBV15
CATSRSPPGRGADTQYF
TGTGCCACCAGCAGATCCCCCCCGGGACGGGGGGCGGATACGCAGTATTTT
>TRBJ2-3|-|-|TRBV6-4
CASWSNLTDTQYF
TGTGCCAGCTGGTCGAACCTCACAGATACGCAGTATTTT
>TRBJ2-5|-|-|TRBV6-1
CAGRRVGAETRYF
TGTGCCGGACGGAGGGTTGGCGCGGAGACCCGGTACTTC
>TRBJ1-4|-|-|TRBV5-5
CASSLDHRGSINEKLFF
TGTGCCAGCAGCTTGGATCACCGGGGGTCTATTAATGAAAAACTGTTTTTT
>TRBJ1-1|-|-|TRBV15
CATSRDLMRADTEAFF
TGTGCCACCAGCAGAGACCTGATGCGGGCTGACACTGAAGCTTTCTTT
>TRBJ1-2|-|TRBD1|TRBV7-3
CASSPTGGGYGYTF
TGTGCCAGCAGCCCCACAGGGGGAGGCTATGGCTACACCTTC
>TRBJ2-3|-|TRBD2|TRBV5-4
CASSPIWTSGTDTQYF
TGTGCCAGCAGCCCAATTTGGACTAGCGGGACAGATACGCAGTATTTT
>TRBJ1-5|-|-|TRBV6-1
CASSEQGYGNQPQHF
TGTGCCAGCAGTGAACAGGGGTACGGCAATCAGCCCCAGCATTTT
>TRBJ2-2|-|-|TRBV7-2
CASRSPGPGELFF
TGTGCCAGCAGATCTCCTGGGCCCGGGGAGCTGTTTTTT
>TRBJ2-1|-|-|TRBV7-9
CASSLAGGPQHEQFF
TGTGCCAGCAGCTTAGCGGGGGGGCCGCAGCATGAGCAGTTCTTC
>TRBJ2-6|-|TRBD1|TRBV9
CASSAGQGGFSGANVLTF
TGTGCCAGCAGCGCGGGACAGGGAGGATTCTCTGGGGCCAACGTCCTGACTTTC
>TRBJ1-6|-|TRBD1|TRBV28
CASSLDRGPTSPLHF
TGTGCCAGCAGTTTGGACAGGGGGCCTACTTCACCCCTCCACTTT
>TRBJ2-1|-|-|TRBV28
CASTGGTSYNEQFF
TGTGCCAGCACAGGGGGGACCTCCTACAATGAGCAGTTCTTC
>TRBJ2-2|-|TRBD1|TRBV7-3
CASSSTGVNGGELFF
TGTGCCAGCAGCTCAACAGGGGTTAATGGCGGGGAGCTGTTTTTT
>TRBJ1-5|-|-|TRBV19
CAGGNREQPQHF
TGTGCCGGGGGGAACAGGGAACAGCCCCAGCATTTT
>TRBJ2-3|-|-|TRBV9
CASSPVASSTDTQYF
TGTGCCAGCAGCCCGGTAGCTTCTAGCACAGATACGCAGTATTTT
>TRBJ1-2|-|TRBD1|TRBV11-3
CASSWQGARYGYTF
TGTGCCAGCAGTTGGCAGGGGGCGCGATATGGCTACACCTTC
>TRBJ2-1|-|TRBD1|TRBV19
CASSMGVGGDEQFF
TGTGCCAGTAGTATGGGTGTAGGGGGCGATGAGCAGTTCTTC
>TRBJ1-6|-|-|TRBV11-1
CASSLLHTESSYNSPLHF
TGTGCCAGCAGCTTATTACACACAGAGAGCTCCTATAATTCACCCCTCCACTTT
>TRBJ2-1|-|-|TRBV19
CASIGYRGAYNEQFF
TGTGCCAGTATCGGTTATAGGGGGGCGTACAATGAGCAGTTCTTC
>TRBJ2-7|-|-|TRBV6-5
CASTRTRIYEQYF
TGTGCCAGCACTAGGACTCGAATCTACGAGCAGTACTTC
>TRBJ1-1|once|-|TRBV6-6
CASSYGSENTEAFF
TGTGCCAGCAGTTACGGGTCTGAGAACACTGAAGCTTTCTTT
>TRBJ2-1|-|TRBD1|TRBV6-4
CASSAGRGHYNEQFF
TGTGCCAGCAGTGCCGGCAGGGGGCACTACAATGAGCAGTTCTTC
>TRBJ1-4|-|-|TRBV29-1
CSAGPATNEKLFF
TGCAGCGCCGGACCGGCCACTAATGAAAAACTGTTTTTT
>TRBJ1-1|-|-|TRBV4-3
CASSRGAGRDTEAFF
TGCGCCAGCAGCCGAGGGGCCGGGAGGGACACTGAAGCTTTCTTT
>TRBJ2-1|-|TRBD1|TRBV6-6
CASRGQGTHEQFF
TGTGCCAGCAGAGGACAGGGTACGCATGAGCAGTTCTTC
>TRBJ2-3|few|-|TRBV6-6
CASSPRTDTQYF
TGTGCCAGCAGTCCACGAACAGATACGCAGTATTTT
>TRBJ2-7|-|TRBD1|TRBV6-5
CASSSRPGTGGYEQYF
TGTGCCAGCAGTTCACGCCCCGGGACAGGGGGCTACGAGCAGTACTTC
>TRBJ1-5|-|TRBD1|TRBV30
CAWSARPTGKKHSNQPQHF
TGTGCCTGGAGCGCCCGGCCGACAGGGAAGAAACATAGCAATCAGCCCCAGCATTTT
>TRBJ2-3|-|TRBD2|TRBV7-3
CASSSPGLAGGGVADTQYF
TGTGCCAGCAGTAGTCCGGGACTAGCGGGAGGTGGAGTCGCAGATACGCAGTATTTT